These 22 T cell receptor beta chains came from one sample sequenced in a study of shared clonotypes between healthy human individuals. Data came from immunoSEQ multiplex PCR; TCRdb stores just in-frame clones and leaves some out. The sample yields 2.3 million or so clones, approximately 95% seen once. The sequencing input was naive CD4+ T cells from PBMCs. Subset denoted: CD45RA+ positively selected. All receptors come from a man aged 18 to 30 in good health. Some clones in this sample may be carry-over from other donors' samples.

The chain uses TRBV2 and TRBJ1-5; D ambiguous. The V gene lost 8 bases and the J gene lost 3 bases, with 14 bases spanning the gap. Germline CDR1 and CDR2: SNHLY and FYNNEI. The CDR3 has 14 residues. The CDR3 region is CASSGTEFNQPQHF. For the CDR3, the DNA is TGTGCCAGCTCCGGAACAGAGTTCAATCAGCCCCAGCATTTT.

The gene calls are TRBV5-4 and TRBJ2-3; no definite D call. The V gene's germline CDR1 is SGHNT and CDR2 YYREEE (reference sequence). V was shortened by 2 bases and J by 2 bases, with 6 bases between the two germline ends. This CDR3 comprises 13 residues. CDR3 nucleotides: TGTGCCAGCAGCTTAGGTTTCACAGATACGCAGTATTTT. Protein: CASSLGFTDTQYF.

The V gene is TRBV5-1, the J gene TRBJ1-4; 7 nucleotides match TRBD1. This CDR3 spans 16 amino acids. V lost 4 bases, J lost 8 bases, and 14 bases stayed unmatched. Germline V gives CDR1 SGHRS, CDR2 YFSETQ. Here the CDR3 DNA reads TGCGCCAGCAGCGTGACAGGGTCAGGGGGGCGCGAAAAACTGTTTTTT. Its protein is CASSVTGSGGREKLFF. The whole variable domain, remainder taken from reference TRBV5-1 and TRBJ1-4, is KAGVTQTPRYLIKTRGQQVTLSCSPISGHRSVSWYQQTPGQGLQFLFEYFSETQRNKGNFPGRFSGRQFSNSRSEMNVSTLELGDSALYLCASSVTGSGGREKLFFGSGTQLSVL.

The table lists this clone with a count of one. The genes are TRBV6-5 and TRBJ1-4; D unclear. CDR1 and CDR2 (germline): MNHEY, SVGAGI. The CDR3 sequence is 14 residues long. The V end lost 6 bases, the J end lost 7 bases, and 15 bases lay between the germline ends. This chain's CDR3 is CASRPTWGGEKLFF. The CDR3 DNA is TGTGCCAGCAGGCCGACTTGGGGAGGTGAAAAACTGTTTTTT.

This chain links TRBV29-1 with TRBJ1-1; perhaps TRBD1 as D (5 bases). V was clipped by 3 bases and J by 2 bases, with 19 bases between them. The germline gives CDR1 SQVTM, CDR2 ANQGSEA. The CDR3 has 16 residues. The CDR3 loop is CSVEDPPGGANTEAFF. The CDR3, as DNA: TGCAGCGTTGAGGATCCCCCGGGAGGGGCCAACACTGAAGCTTTCTTT.

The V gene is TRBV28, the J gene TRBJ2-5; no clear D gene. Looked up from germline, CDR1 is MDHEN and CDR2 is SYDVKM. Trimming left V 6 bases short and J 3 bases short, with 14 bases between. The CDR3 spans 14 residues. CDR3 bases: TGTGCCAGCAGGGAGACATTGTCAGAAGAGACCCAGTACTTC. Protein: CASRETLSEETQYF.

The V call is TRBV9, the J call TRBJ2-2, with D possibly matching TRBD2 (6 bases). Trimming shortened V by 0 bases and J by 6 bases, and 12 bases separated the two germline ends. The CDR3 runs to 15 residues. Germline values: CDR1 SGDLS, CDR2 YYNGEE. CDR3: CASSVGDASAGELFF. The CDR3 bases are TGTGCCAGCAGCGTAGGGGACGCTAGCGCCGGGGAGCTGTTTTTT. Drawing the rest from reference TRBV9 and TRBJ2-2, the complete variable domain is DSGVTQTPKHLITATGQRVTLRCSPRSGDLSVYWYQQSLDQGLQFLIQYYNGEERAKGNILERFSAQQFPDLHSELNLSSLELGDSALYFCASSVGDASAGELFFGEGSRLTVL.

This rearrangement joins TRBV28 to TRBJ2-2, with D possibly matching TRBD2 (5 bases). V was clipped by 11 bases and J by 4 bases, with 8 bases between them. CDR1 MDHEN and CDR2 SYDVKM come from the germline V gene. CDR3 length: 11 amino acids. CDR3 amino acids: CAPRGTGELFF. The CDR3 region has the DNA TGTGCCCCCCGGGGCACCGGGGAGCTGTTTTTT.

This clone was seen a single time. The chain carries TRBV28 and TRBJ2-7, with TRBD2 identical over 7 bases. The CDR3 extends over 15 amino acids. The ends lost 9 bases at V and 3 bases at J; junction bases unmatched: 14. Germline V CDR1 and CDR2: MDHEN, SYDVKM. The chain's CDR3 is CASRPLKSGNYEQYF. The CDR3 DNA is TGTGCCAGTCGACCCCTAAAGAGCGGGAACTACGAGCAGTACTTC.

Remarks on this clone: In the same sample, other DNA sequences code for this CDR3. CDR3 bases: TGCAGTGCTAGCTTGGGCAATGAGCAGTTCTTC. It encodes CSASLGNEQFF. The chain uses TRBV20-1 and TRBJ2-1, with no clear D. In germline, CDR1 is DFQATT, CDR2 SNEGSKA (reference sequence). This CDR3 region has 11 residues. V shed 3 bases and J shed 6 bases, with 6 bases lying between them.

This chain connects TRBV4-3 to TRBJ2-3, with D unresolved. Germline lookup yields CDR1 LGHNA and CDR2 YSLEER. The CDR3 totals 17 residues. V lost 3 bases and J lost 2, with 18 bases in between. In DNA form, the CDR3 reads TGCGCCAGCAGCCATGCCTACTCTGGCAGATTCACAGATACGCAGTATTTT. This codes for CASSHAYSGRFTDTQYF.

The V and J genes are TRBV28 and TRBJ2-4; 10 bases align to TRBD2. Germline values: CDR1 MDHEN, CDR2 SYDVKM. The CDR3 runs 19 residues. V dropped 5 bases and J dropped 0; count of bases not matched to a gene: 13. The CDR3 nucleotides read TGTGCCAGCAGTCCCATCCTCGGACTAGCGGACCTAGCCAAAAACATTCAGTACTTC. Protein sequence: CASSPILGLADLAKNIQYF.

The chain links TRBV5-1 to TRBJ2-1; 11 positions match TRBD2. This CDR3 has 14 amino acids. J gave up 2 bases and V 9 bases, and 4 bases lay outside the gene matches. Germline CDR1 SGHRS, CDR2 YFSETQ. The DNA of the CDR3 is TGCGCCACCGCGACTAGCGGGACCTACAATGAGCAGTTCTTC. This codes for CATATSGTYNEQFF.

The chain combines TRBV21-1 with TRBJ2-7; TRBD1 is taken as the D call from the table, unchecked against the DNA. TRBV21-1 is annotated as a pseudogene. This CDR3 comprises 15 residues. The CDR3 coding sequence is TGTGCCAGCAGCAGGCGGGACAGGGGTCTCCACGAGCAGTACTTC. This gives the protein CASSRRDRGLHEQYF.

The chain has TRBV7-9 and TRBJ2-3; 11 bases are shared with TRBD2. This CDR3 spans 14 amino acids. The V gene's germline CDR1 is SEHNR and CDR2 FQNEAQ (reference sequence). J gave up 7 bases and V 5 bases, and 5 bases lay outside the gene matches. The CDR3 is CASSTSGSPNTQYF. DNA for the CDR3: TGTGCCAGCAGCACTAGCGGGAGTCCAAATACGCAGTATTTT.

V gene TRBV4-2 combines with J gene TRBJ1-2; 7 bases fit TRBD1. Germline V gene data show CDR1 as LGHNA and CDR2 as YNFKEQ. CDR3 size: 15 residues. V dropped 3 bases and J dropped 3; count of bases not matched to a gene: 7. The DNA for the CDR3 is TGTGCCAGCAGCCATCGACAGGGCGGCGACTATGGCTACACCTTC. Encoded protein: CASSHRQGGDYGYTF.

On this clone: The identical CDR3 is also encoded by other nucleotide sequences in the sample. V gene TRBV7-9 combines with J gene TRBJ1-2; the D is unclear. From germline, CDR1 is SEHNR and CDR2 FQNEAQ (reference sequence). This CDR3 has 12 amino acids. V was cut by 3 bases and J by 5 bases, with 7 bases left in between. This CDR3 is CASSLDGYGYTF. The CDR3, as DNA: TGTGCCAGCAGCTTGGACGGGTATGGCTACACCTTC.

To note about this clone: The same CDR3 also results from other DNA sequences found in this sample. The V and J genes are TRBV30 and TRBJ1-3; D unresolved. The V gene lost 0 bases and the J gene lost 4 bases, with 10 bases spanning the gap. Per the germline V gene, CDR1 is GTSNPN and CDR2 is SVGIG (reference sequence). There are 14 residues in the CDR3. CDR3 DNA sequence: TGTGCCTGGAGTGTAGGCGGGTCGGGAAACACCATATATTTT. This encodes CAWSVGGSGNTIYF.

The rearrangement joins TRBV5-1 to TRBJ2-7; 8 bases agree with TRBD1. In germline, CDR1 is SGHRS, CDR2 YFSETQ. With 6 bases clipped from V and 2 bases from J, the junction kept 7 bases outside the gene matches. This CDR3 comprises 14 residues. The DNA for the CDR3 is TGCGCCAGCAACCTGGACAGGGAGGCCTACGAGCAGTACTTC. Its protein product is CASNLDREAYEQYF.

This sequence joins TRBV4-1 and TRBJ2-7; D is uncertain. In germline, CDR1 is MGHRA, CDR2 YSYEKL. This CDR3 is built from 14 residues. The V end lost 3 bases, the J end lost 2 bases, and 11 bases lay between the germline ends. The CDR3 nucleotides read TGCGCCAGCAGCCACTCTGCCGGTCCCTACGAGCAGTACTTC. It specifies CASSHSAGPYEQYF.

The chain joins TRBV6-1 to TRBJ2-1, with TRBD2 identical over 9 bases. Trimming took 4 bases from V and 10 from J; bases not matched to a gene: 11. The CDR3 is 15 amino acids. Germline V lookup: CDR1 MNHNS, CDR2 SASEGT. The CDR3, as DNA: TGTGCCAGCAGTGCTAGCGGGACTGCTCTCGGCGAGCAGTTCTTC. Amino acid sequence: CASSASGTALGEQFF.

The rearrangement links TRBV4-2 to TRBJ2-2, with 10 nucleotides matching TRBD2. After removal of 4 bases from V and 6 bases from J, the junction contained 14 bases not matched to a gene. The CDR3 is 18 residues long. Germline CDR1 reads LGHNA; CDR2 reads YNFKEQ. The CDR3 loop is CASSPSGTSVGVAGELFF. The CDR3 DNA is TGTGCCAGCAGCCCCTCCGGGACTAGCGTCGGCGTGGCCGGGGAGCTGTTTTTT.